The 21 T cell receptor beta chains below all came from one sample that was sequenced in a study of shared clonotypes between healthy human individuals. Only in-frame clones appear in the TCRdb table, and some are missing; sequencing was by immunoSEQ multiplex PCR. The table has 1,500,000 or so clones, approximately 98.5% seen once. The specimen sequenced was naive CD4+ T cells sorted from blood. Subset of the sample: CD45RA+ positively selected. Receptor source: a man aged 30 to 45 in good health.

V gene TRBV4-3 combines with J gene TRBJ2-2; 10 positions match TRBD2. Germline CDR1 LGHNA, CDR2 YSLEER. With V trimmed by 0 bases and J by 6 bases, 7 bases remained unmatched. CDR3 length: 17 amino acids. CDR3 loop: CASSQDPSGRGAGELFF. The CDR3 DNA reads TGCGCCAGCAGCCAAGATCCTAGCGGGAGAGGCGCCGGGGAGCTGTTTTTT.

This chain uses TRBV9 with TRBJ2-1, with TRBD2 identical over 7 bases. With V trimmed by 1 base and J by 8 bases, 6 bases remained unmatched. The germline V gene encodes CDR1 SGDLS and CDR2 YYNGEE. This CDR3 is 14 amino acids long. The CDR3 loop reads CASSVLSGNDEQFF. The CDR3, as DNA: TGTGCCAGCAGCGTACTCAGCGGGAATGATGAGCAGTTCTTC.

This chain joins TRBV2 and TRBJ2-7; D is uncertain. V gave up 7 bases and J gave up 3 bases, with 16 bases separating them. The CDR3 loop spans 14 amino acids. The germline CDR1 and CDR2 sequences are SNHLY and FYNNEI. For the CDR3, the DNA is TGTGCCAGCACCGTTGCCGCCGGCGGCTACGAGCAGTACTTC. Translated: CASTVAAGGYEQYF. Filled out from reference TRBV2 and TRBJ2-7, the complete variable domain reads EPEVTQTPSHQVTQMGQEVILRCVPISNHLYFYWYRQILGQKVEFLVSFYNNEISEKSEIFDDQFSVERPDGSNFTLKIRSTKLEDSAMYFCASTVAAGGYEQYFGPGTRLTVT.

J is TRBJ1-1 and V is TRBV19; the D gene is possibly TRBD1 (5 bases). Germline V gene sequence: CDR1 LNHDA, CDR2 SQIVND (reference sequence). The CDR3 has 15 amino acids. V was pared by 6 bases and J by 5 bases, with 19 bases between. CDR3 protein: CASRGPGSSRTEAFF. Here the CDR3 DNA reads TGTGCCAGTAGGGGGCCAGGGTCTTCCAGGACTGAAGCTTTCTTT.

This chain uses TRBV2 with TRBJ1-3; D might be TRBD1 (6 bases). The CDR3 totals 14 residues. Per the germline V gene, CDR1 is SNHLY and CDR2 is FYNNEI. Trimming took 3 bases from V and 2 from J, leaving 8 bases between them. CDR3 protein: CASSERTAGNTIYF. In DNA form, the CDR3 reads TGTGCCAGCAGTGAGAGGACAGCTGGAAACACCATATATTTT. The full variable domain, in which reference TRBV2 and TRBJ1-3 provide the parts outside the CDR3, is EPEVTQTPSHQVTQMGQEVILRCVPISNHLYFYWYRQILGQKVEFLVSFYNNEISEKSEIFDDQFSVERPDGSNFTLKIRSTKLEDSAMYFCASSERTAGNTIYFGEGSWLTVV.

On this clone itself: The sample has other DNA sequences that encode this CDR3 too. The chain couples TRBV5-1 to TRBJ1-2, with 10 positions matching TRBD1. There are 15 residues in the CDR3. In germline, CDR1 is SGHRS, CDR2 YFSETQ. J lost 0 bases, V lost 3 bases, and 2 bases had no gene match. Here the CDR3 reads CASSSGQGANYGYTF. CDR3 nucleotide sequence: TGCGCCAGCAGCTCCGGACAGGGGGCTAACTATGGCTACACCTTC.

This chain uses TRBV27 with TRBJ1-1; TRBD1 aligns across 7 bases. Trimming cost V 3 bases and J 0 bases; bases outside gene matches: 4. The CDR3 runs 15 residues. Germline loops: CDR1 MNHEY, CDR2 SMNVEV (reference sequence). Here the CDR3 reads CASSFQGGLNTEAFF. CDR3 DNA sequence: TGTGCCAGCAGTTTTCAGGGGGGACTGAACACTGAAGCTTTCTTT.

The chain joins TRBV19 to TRBJ2-1; D may be TRBD1 (6 bases). Germline V CDR1 and CDR2: LNHDA, SQIVND (reference sequence). Trimming removed 6 bases from V and 2 bases from J, with 11 bases in between. The CDR3 runs 14 residues. CDR3 sequence (DNA): TGTGCCAGTAGGACAGGTATTCCCTACAATGAGCAGTTCTTC. The encoded protein is CASRTGIPYNEQFF.

The chain uses TRBV7-8 and TRBJ2-5; TRBD2 matches 7 bases. The germline V gene encodes CDR1 SGHVS and CDR2 FQNEAQ. The CDR3 contains 16 residues. V dropped 1 base and J dropped 4; count of bases not matched to a gene: 9. The CDR3 DNA reads as TGTGCCAGCAGCTTAGATCAGGCGGGAGCGGGAGAGACCCAGTACTTC. This encodes CASSLDQAGAGETQYF.

The chain has TRBV30 and TRBJ2-2; no definite D call. The CDR3 runs to 14 residues. The ends were cut back, 0 bases at V and 4 bases at J, with 9 bases in the middle. Per germline, CDR1 GTSNPN and CDR2 SVGIG (reference sequence). CDR3 sequence: CAWSVLRTTGELFF. For the CDR3, the DNA is TGTGCCTGGAGTGTTCTCCGGACCACCGGGGAGCTGTTTTTT.

The chain combines TRBV6-1 with TRBJ2-7; D is ambiguous. This CDR3 comprises 16 residues. The germline gives CDR1 MNHNS, CDR2 SASEGT. The ends were cut back, 4 bases at V and 3 bases at J, with 19 bases in the middle. The CDR3 region has the DNA TGTGCCAGCAGTGGTTGGCCAGCGAGTGGGGACTACGAGCAGTACTTC. It translates to CASSGWPASGDYEQYF.

The V and J genes are TRBV7-8 and TRBJ1-3; 7 bases fit TRBD1. Germline lookup yields CDR1 SGHVS and CDR2 FQNEAQ. J was trimmed by 0 bases and V by 5 bases; bases with no gene match: 7. The CDR3 is made up of 16 amino acids. DNA for the CDR3: TGTGCCAGCAGCGAGGACAGGATAATCTCTGGAAACACCATATATTTT. Its translation: CASSEDRIISGNTIYF.

The count of this clone is one. The chain couples TRBV6-5 to TRBJ2-7; the match to TRBD2 covers 13 bases. The CDR3 totals 15 residues. Germline V gene data show CDR1 as MNHEY and CDR2 as SVGAGI. Trimming removed 6 bases from V and 3 bases from J; junction bases left unmatched: 5. This CDR3 is CASSQLAGGLYEQYF. CDR3 coding DNA: TGTGCCAGCAGCCAACTAGCGGGAGGGCTCTACGAGCAGTACTTC.

The chain joins TRBV18 to TRBJ2-5, with 7 nucleotides matching TRBD1. The germline gives CDR1 KGHSH, CDR2 LQKENI. This CDR3 contains 13 residues. J lost 8 bases, V lost 3 bases, and 6 bases had no gene match. The CDR3 loop reads CASSPDREGTQYF. CDR3 DNA sequence: TGTGCCAGCTCACCCGACAGGGAAGGAACCCAGTACTTC.

This clone has a single count. Other DNA sequences in this specimen translate into the identical CDR3. The V and J genes are TRBV7-2 and TRBJ2-7; D is undetermined. This CDR3 is built from 12 residues. The germline V and J ends were trimmed by 0 bases and 3 bases, with 3 bases remaining between them. The V gene's germline CDR1 is SGHTA and CDR2 FQGNSA. The CDR3 DNA reads TGTGCCAGCAGCTTAGCCAACTACGAGCAGTACTTC. This encodes CASSLANYEQYF. Full variable domain (remainder filled in from reference TRBV7-2 and TRBJ2-7): GAGVSQSPSNKVTEKGKDVELRCDPISGHTALYWYRQSLGQGLEFLIYFQGNSAPDKSGLPSDRFSAERTGGSVSTLTIQRTQQEDSAVYLCASSLANYEQYFGPGTRLTVT.

The chain combines TRBV4-1 with TRBJ2-1, with D tentatively TRBD1 (6 bases). The CDR3 is 16 amino acids. V dropped 2 bases and J dropped 2 bases, with 13 bases sitting between them. Per germline, CDR1 MGHRA and CDR2 YSYEKL. This CDR3 reads CASSQPDRPAYNEQFF. CDR3 DNA sequence: TGCGCCAGCAGCCAACCAGACAGGCCGGCCTACAATGAGCAGTTCTTC.

The V call is TRBV28, the J call TRBJ1-2, with TRBD1 identical over 7 bases. Germline V gene data show CDR1 as MDHEN and CDR2 as SYDVKM. The J segment lost 5 bases and the V segment lost 6 bases, leaving 6 bases of the junction unmatched. The CDR3 extends over 13 amino acids. The CDR3 bases are TGTGCCAGCAGAATAGGGACAGCTTATGGCTACACCTTC. Translated: CASRIGTAYGYTF.

This chain joins TRBV29-1 and TRBJ2-3, with a tentative D call TRBD1 (5 bases). The ends were cut back, 4 bases at V and 1 base at J, with 9 bases in the middle. Germline loops: CDR1 SQVTM, CDR2 ANQGSEA. This CDR3 has 13 amino acids. CDR3 nucleotides: TGCAGCGTTGGTTTCAGGGGCACAGATACGCAGTATTTT. Its protein product is CSVGFRGTDTQYF.

The CDR3 coding sequence is TGCGCCAGGAAGAGGACTAGCGCTTACGAGCAGTACTTC. This translates into CARKRTSAYEQYF. This rearrangement joins TRBV4-1 to TRBJ2-7; 9 nucleotides match TRBD2. The CDR3 spans 13 residues. Germline V CDR1 and CDR2: MGHRA, YSYEKL. V gave up 9 bases and J gave up 4 bases; unmatched junction bases: 7.

The rearrangement joins TRBV9 to TRBJ1-3, with D unresolved. The germline V and J ends were trimmed by 2 bases and 0 bases, with 27 bases remaining between them. This CDR3 has 21 amino acids. Per the germline V gene, CDR1 is SGDLS and CDR2 is YYNGEE. The CDR3 DNA reads as TGTGCCAGCAGCGTTACAATAGCTACGGCACCTGCCCTCCCCTCTGGAAACACCATATATTTT. Its translation: CASSVTIATAPALPSGNTIYF.

Details on this clone: Additional DNA sequences in this sample encode the identical CDR3. V is TRBV18 and J is TRBJ1-5; no definite D call. V was trimmed by 2 bases and J by 0 bases, leaving 8 bases between them. The CDR3 is 15 residues long. Looked up from germline, CDR1 is KGHSH and CDR2 is LQKENI. This chain's CDR3 is CASSPGLNSNQPQHF. The CDR3 DNA reads TGTGCCAGCTCACCAGGACTGAATAGCAATCAGCCCCAGCATTTT.